The 16 T cell receptor beta chains below all came from one sample that was sequenced in a study of long-term antiretroviral therapy in people with HIV. The assay, immunoSEQ v3.0, was run at survey level. Sequencing was performed with immunoSEQ multiplex PCR; in TCRdb, only in-frame clones are kept and a portion is missing. In the table there are tens of thousands of clones, around 81% of which are singletons. This specimen consisted of unsorted PBMCs, obtained 0.1 years before starting antiretroviral therapy. The receptors shown here come from a man aged 35-49 years with HIV.

This chain uses TRBV18 with TRBJ2-1, with 8 bases aligning to TRBD2. The germline CDR1 and CDR2 sequences are KGHSH and LQKENI. The CDR3 loop spans 15 amino acids. V was clipped by 0 bases and J by 7 bases; unmatched bases: 5. DNA for the CDR3: TGTGCCAGCTCACCACCTAGCGGGATCACAAATGAGCAGTTCTTC. It yields the protein CASSPPSGITNEQFF.

The V gene is TRBV5-1, the J gene TRBJ1-1, with 11 positions matching TRBD1. The CDR3 consists of 16 residues. CDR1 is SGHRS, CDR2 YFSETQ, per germline. V lost 2 bases, J lost 1 base, and 4 bases stayed unmatched. Written as DNA, the CDR3 is TGCGCCAGCAGCTTAGCCGGACAGGGGGCGAACACTGAAGCTTTCTTT. Encoded protein: CASSLAGQGANTEAFF.

The V gene is TRBV7-9, the J gene TRBJ2-1; 9 bases line up with TRBD2. The germline gives CDR1 SEHNR, CDR2 FQNEAQ (reference sequence). The CDR3 extends over 15 amino acids. V shed 6 bases, J shed 1 base, and the junction held 4 bases outside the gene matches. In DNA, the CDR3 is TGTGCCAGCAGATCGGGACTAGCATCCTACAATGAGCAGTTCTTC. This sequence encodes CASRSGLASYNEQFF.

The chain couples TRBV6-5 to TRBJ1-6; D is ambiguous. The CDR3 is 13 amino acids. Between the trimmed V and J ends, which lost 6 bases and 6 bases, there was a span of 9 bases. The germline gives CDR1 MNHEY, CDR2 SVGAGI. CDR3 sequence reads: CASSPGRNSPLHF. In nucleotides, the CDR3 is TGTGCCAGCAGCCCGGGCCGTAATTCACCCCTCCACTTT.

J is TRBJ2-2 and V is TRBV19, with D unclear. Trimming stripped 0 bases from V and 4 bases from J, with 15 bases between. Looked up from germline, CDR1 is LNHDA and CDR2 is SQIVND (reference sequence). The CDR3 totals 17 residues. CDR3 sequence: CASSIDPELSGTGELFF. The CDR3, as DNA: TGTGCCAGTAGTATAGATCCCGAACTTTCGGGCACCGGGGAGCTGTTTTTT. The full variable domain, in which reference TRBV19 and TRBJ2-2 provide the parts outside the CDR3, is DGGITQSPKYLFRKEGQNVTLSCEQNLNHDAMYWYRQDPGQGLRLIYYSQIVNDFQKGDIAEGYSVSREKKESFPLTVTSAQKNPTAFYLCASSIDPELSGTGELFFGEGSRLTVL.

This chain connects TRBV5-4 to TRBJ2-5; the D is unclear. Germline values: CDR1 SGHNT, CDR2 YYREEE (reference sequence). This CDR3 region has 14 residues. With 6 bases removed from V and 1 base from J, the gap between germline ends came to 13 bases. The CDR3 DNA is TGTGCCAGCACAGCTTGGAACTTCCAAGAGACCCAGTACTTC. It codes for CASTAWNFQETQYF.

The genes are TRBV28 and TRBJ1-1; weak D call: TRBD1 (5 bases). Germline V lookup: CDR1 MDHEN, CDR2 SYDVKM. V lost 4 bases, J lost 4 bases, and 16 bases lay in between. The CDR3 sequence is 15 residues long. CDR3 in DNA: TGTGCCAGCAGTTCATTCCAGGGAGCCGGCACTGAAGCTTTCTTT. Encoded protein: CASSSFQGAGTEAFF.

The chain combines TRBV13 with TRBJ2-1; 11 bases align to TRBD2. The CDR3 runs to 16 residues. V was pared by 2 bases and J by 4 bases, with 4 bases of the junction left unmatched. In germline, CDR1 is PRHDT, CDR2 FYEKMQ (reference sequence). DNA of the CDR3: TGTGCCAGCAGCTTAATGCTAGCGGGGGGTTACAATGAGCAGTTCTTC. It specifies CASSLMLAGGYNEQFF.

The rearrangement links TRBV7-2 to TRBJ2-7; maybe TRBD1 (6 bases). CDR3 length equals 13 residues. V lost 5 bases to trimming and J lost 5 bases, with 13 bases between them. CDR1 and CDR2 (germline): SGHTA, FQGNSA. The CDR3 loop reads CASSTVQGHEQYF. The CDR3 DNA reads TGTGCCAGCAGCACAGTGCAGGGGCACGAGCAGTACTTC.

V and J are TRBV19 and TRBJ1-5; perhaps TRBD1 as D (5 bases). The germline gives CDR1 LNHDA, CDR2 SQIVND (reference sequence). The CDR3 runs to 15 residues. Between the trimmed V and J ends, which lost 3 bases and 5 bases, there was a span of 14 bases. The CDR3 DNA follows: TGTGCCAGTAGTATTTTCGGGAGAGGGGATCAGCCCCAGCATTTT. Protein product: CASSIFGRGDQPQHF.

The V and J genes are TRBV5-1 and TRBJ2-2; D remains ambiguous. The ends were cut back, 5 bases at V and 3 bases at J, with 5 bases in the middle. The CDR3 contains 12 residues. Germline CDR1 is SGHRS and CDR2 is YFSETQ. The CDR3 loop reads CASRFDTGELFF. The CDR3 DNA reads as TGCGCCAGCAGGTTCGACACCGGGGAGCTGTTTTTT.

The J gene is TRBJ2-1, the V gene TRBV29-1; 8 bases align to TRBD1. This CDR3 region has 13 residues. Germline CDR1 and CDR2: SQVTM and ANQGSEA. The V and J ends lost 7 bases and 5 bases, in that order; junction bases with no gene match: 7. The CDR3 region is CSAYGQGDNEQFF. The DNA of the CDR3 is TGCAGCGCCTATGGACAGGGAGACAATGAGCAGTTCTTC.

This clone was detected only once. V is TRBV11-2 and J is TRBJ2-5; possible D gene TRBD1, 6 bases. Trimming removed 4 bases from V and 5 bases from J, with 8 bases in between. The germline gives CDR1 SGHAT, CDR2 FQNNGV. The CDR3 spans 12 residues. CDR3: CASSSQGETQYF. The CDR3 coding sequence is TGTGCCAGCAGCTCCCAGGGGGAGACCCAGTACTTC.

V usage is TRBV9 and J usage is TRBJ1-4; 9 bases match TRBD1. The CDR3 is 17 amino acids. Trimming removed 3 bases from V and 7 bases from J; junction bases left unmatched: 13. Germline V gene sequence: CDR1 SGDLS, CDR2 YYNGEE. The CDR3 here is CASSARDRDSLGEKLFF. CDR3 DNA sequence: TGTGCCAGCAGCGCCAGGGACAGGGATTCGCTTGGTGAAAAACTGTTTTTT.

V usage is TRBV7-9 and J usage is TRBJ2-2; TRBD1 aligns across 11 bases. V shed 6 bases and J 0 bases; nucleotides not matched to a gene: 9. The CDR3 contains 18 residues. Germline CDR1 reads SEHNR; CDR2 reads FQNEAQ (reference sequence). The CDR3 nucleotides are TGTGCCAGCAGGGGGGATTGGACAGGGGGCTCGAACACCGGGGAGCTGTTTTTT. Its translation: CASRGDWTGGSNTGELFF. The whole variable domain, filled in from reference TRBV7-9 and TRBJ2-2, reads DTGVSQNPRHKITKRGQNVTFRCDPISEHNRLYWYRQTLGQGPEFLTYFQNEAQLEKSRLLSDRFSAERPKGSFSTLEIQRTEQGDSAMYLCASRGDWTGGSNTGELFFGEGSRLTVL.

This chain connects TRBV27 to TRBJ1-2; 7 nucleotides match TRBD1. The J segment lost 4 bases and the V segment lost 5 bases, leaving 4 bases of the junction unmatched. This CDR3 is built from 13 residues. Germline V gene lookup returns CDR1 MNHEY and CDR2 SMNVEV (reference sequence). In DNA form, the CDR3 reads TGTGCCAGCAGTCAAGGGGGCCTCTATGGCTACACCTTC. Translation: CASSQGGLYGYTF.